These 24 T cell receptor beta chains originate from one sample sequenced in a study of blood T cell repertoires in COVID-19. The repertoire was sequenced with immunoSEQ multiplex PCR; TCRdb's copy has only in-frame clones and lacks some. The table records 100,000 to 150,000 clones, about 83% of them present only once. The sequenced material came from peripheral blood. The receptors derive from an elderly man with active or convalescent COVID-19.

The rearrangement joins TRBV6-2 or TRBV6-3 to TRBJ2-3, with 12 bases identical to TRBD1. Germline CDR1 reads MNHEY; CDR2 reads SVGEGT. V was pared by 2 bases and J by 4 bases, with 7 bases of the junction left unmatched. The CDR3 is 17 amino acids. The CDR3, as DNA: TGTGCCAGCAGTTACGGGGGACAGGGGGCGCGCGCAGATACGCAGTATTTT. It encodes CASSYGGQGARADTQYF.

This clone has more than one count but fewer than ten. The rearrangement links TRBV28 to TRBJ1-1; 7 bases map to TRBD1. Trimming took 4 bases from V and 0 from J; bases not matched to a gene: 5. Germline values: CDR1 MDHEN, CDR2 SYDVKM. The CDR3 extends over 15 amino acids. CDR3 protein: CASSSWTGMNTEAFF. The CDR3 DNA follows: TGTGCCAGCAGTTCCTGGACAGGTATGAACACTGAAGCTTTCTTT.

The chain is built from TRBV3-1 (or the pseudogene TRBV3-2) and TRBJ2-2, with a possible D match to TRBD1 (5 bases). Trimming stripped 1 base from V and 3 bases from J, with 12 bases between. Per the germline V gene, CDR1 is LGHDT and CDR2 is YNNKEL (reference sequence). The CDR3 totals 16 residues. The CDR3 spells CASSQVRQGHTGELFF. The CDR3 DNA is TGTGCCAGCAGCCAAGTCCGTCAGGGTCACACCGGGGAGCTGTTTTTT.

This clone was observed a handful of times. The chain carries TRBV6-4 and TRBJ2-1; 11 nucleotides agree with TRBD2. This CDR3 region has 15 residues. Germline CDR1 and CDR2: MRHNA and SNTAGT. The junction had 5 bases not matched to a gene; V was cut back by 2 bases and J by 8 bases. CDR3 amino acids: CASSDETSGGHEQFF. The CDR3 DNA follows: TGTGCCAGCAGTGACGAAACTAGCGGGGGCCATGAGCAGTTCTTC.

The CDR3 reads CASSYALGGEQFF. Here the CDR3 DNA reads TGTGCCAGCAGTTACGCCCTCGGAGGCGAGCAGTTCTTC. This chain links TRBV6-5 with TRBJ2-1, with a tentative D call TRBD2 (5 bases). In germline, CDR1 is MNHEY, CDR2 SVGAGI. Trimming stripped 2 bases from V and 10 bases from J, with 12 bases between. The CDR3 covers 13 residues.

The gene calls are TRBV5-1 and TRBJ1-6; 8 bases fit TRBD1. The V and J ends lost 2 bases and 10 bases, in that order; junction bases with no gene match: 5. The CDR3 runs to 14 residues. Germline-derived CDR1 and CDR2 are SGHRS and YFSETQ. CDR3 protein: CASSFDRGGSPLHF. Written as DNA, the CDR3 is TGCGCCAGCAGCTTCGACAGGGGAGGCTCACCCCTCCACTTT.

The table lists this clone with a count of one. The rearrangement joins TRBV28 to TRBJ1-6, with TRBD1 identical over 9 bases. J gave up 7 bases and V 1 base, and 11 bases lay outside the gene matches. CDR3 length: 18 amino acids. Germline lookup yields CDR1 MDHEN and CDR2 SYDVKM. CDR3 region: CASSLSGDRAFYNSPLHF. In DNA form, the CDR3 reads TGTGCCAGCAGTTTATCGGGGGACAGGGCTTTCTACAATTCACCCCTCCACTTT.

V is TRBV7-2 and J is TRBJ1-1; D remains unclear. The germline gives CDR1 SGHTA, CDR2 FQGNSA. V dropped 5 bases and J dropped 3 bases, with 10 bases sitting between them. This CDR3 has 13 residues. The CDR3 region is CASSLQLYTEAFF. Here the CDR3 DNA reads TGTGCCAGCAGCCTACAGCTCTACACTGAAGCTTTCTTT.

This clone was counted once. The chain couples TRBV29-1 to TRBJ2-4, with D possibly TRBD1 on 5 matching bases. CDR3 length: 14 residues. V was trimmed by 7 bases and J by 1 base, leaving 14 bases between them. Germline values: CDR1 SQVTM, CDR2 ANQGSEA. For the CDR3, the DNA is TGCAGCGCCGGATCCCAGGGTGCCAAAAACATTCAGTACTTC. It translates to CSAGSQGAKNIQYF.

Only one count was recorded for this clone. This chain links TRBV7-8 with TRBJ1-1; D may be TRBD1 (5 bases). V lost 5 bases, J lost 3 bases, and 10 bases lay in between. Germline loops: CDR1 SGHVS, CDR2 FQNEAQ. The CDR3 extends over 13 amino acids. CDR3 amino acids: CASSEQVHTEAFF. The DNA of the CDR3 is TGTGCCAGCAGCGAACAGGTTCACACTGAAGCTTTCTTT.

This chain joins TRBV5-1 and TRBJ1-4; maybe TRBD1 (5 bases). The V gene's germline CDR1 is SGHRS and CDR2 YFSETQ. The V gene lost 2 bases and the J gene lost 10 bases, with 15 bases spanning the gap. This CDR3 is 14 amino acids long. In DNA form, the CDR3 reads TGCGCCAGCAGCTTAGTCGGTGACAGCTCAAAACTGTTTTTT. Translation: CASSLVGDSSKLFF.

This chain joins TRBV19 and TRBJ1-1, with 8 bases aligning to TRBD1. V lost 5 bases, J lost 10 bases, and 9 bases stayed unmatched. CDR1 LNHDA and CDR2 SQIVND come from the germline V gene (reference sequence). The CDR3 loop spans 13 amino acids. CDR3 sequence (DNA): TGTGCCAGTAGTCAGTCAGGGGGCGCTGGAGCTTTCTTT. Encoded protein: CASSQSGGAGAFF.

This chain joins TRBV4-2 and TRBJ2-3, with 8 bases fitting TRBD2. The J segment lost 1 base and the V segment lost 3 bases, leaving 9 bases of the junction unmatched. The CDR3 totals 17 residues. The V gene's germline CDR1 is LGHNA and CDR2 YNFKEQ. The CDR3 loop is CASSQIGSGGRTDTQYF. CDR3 nucleotide sequence: TGTGCCAGCAGCCAGATCGGAAGCGGGGGCCGCACAGATACGCAGTATTTT.

The genes are TRBV30 and TRBJ1-5; TRBD1 agrees at 7 bases. Per germline, CDR1 GTSNPN and CDR2 SVGIG (reference sequence). With V trimmed by 3 bases and J by 9 bases, 2 bases remained unmatched. The CDR3 loop spans 11 amino acids. The CDR3 region has the DNA TGTGCCTGGAGCCCAGGGGGGCCCCAGCATTTT. Translated: CAWSPGGPQHF.

The chain joins TRBV19 to TRBJ1-2; perhaps TRBD1 as D (5 bases). The CDR3 has 12 amino acids. V was pared by 7 bases and J by 5 bases, with 11 bases between. Germline V lookup: CDR1 LNHDA, CDR2 SQIVND (reference sequence). DNA of the CDR3: TGTGCCAGTAAGGGGATGGGATATGGCTACACCTTC. Translated, it gives CASKGMGYGYTF. The whole variable domain, remainder taken from reference TRBV19 and TRBJ1-2, is DGGITQSPKYLFRKEGQNVTLSCEQNLNHDAMYWYRQDPGQGLRLIYYSQIVNDFQKGDIAEGYSVSREKKESFPLTVTSAQKNPTAFYLCASKGMGYGYTFGSGTRLTVV.

V usage is TRBV7-9 and J usage is TRBJ1-1; D uncertain. This CDR3 comprises 13 residues. In germline, CDR1 is SEHNR, CDR2 FQNEAQ (reference sequence). Trimming removed 5 bases at V and 0 bases at J, with 7 bases between. CDR3 amino acids: CASSIDMNTEAFF. CDR3 nucleotides: TGTGCCAGCAGCATCGACATGAACACTGAAGCTTTCTTT. Combining the CDR3 with reference TRBV7-9 and TRBJ1-1 gives the whole variable domain DTGVSQNPRHKITKRGQNVTFRCDPISEHNRLYWYRQTLGQGPEFLTYFQNEAQLEKSRLLSDRFSAERPKGSFSTLEIQRTEQGDSAMYLCASSIDMNTEAFFGQGTRLTVV.

This clone was seen only once. The J gene is TRBJ1-3, the V gene TRBV30; no reliable D call. V was shortened by 3 bases and J by 0 bases, with 12 bases between the two germline ends. The V gene's germline CDR1 is GTSNPN and CDR2 SVGIG (reference sequence). This CDR3 is 15 amino acids long. CDR3 loop: CAWRTGPFSGNTIYF. The CDR3 DNA reads as TGTGCCTGGAGAACGGGTCCCTTCTCTGGAAACACCATATATTTT.

The CDR3 loop reads CASSSWTGESAKNIQYF. CDR3 DNA sequence: TGTGCCAGCAGCTCATGGACAGGGGAGAGTGCCAAAAACATTCAGTACTTC. The gene calls are TRBV9 and TRBJ2-4; 9 bases line up with TRBD1. The V gene end was trimmed by 4 bases and the J gene end by 1 base; junction bases not matched to a gene: 9. CDR3 length equals 17 residues. Germline V gives CDR1 SGDLS, CDR2 YYNGEE.

This chain uses TRBV5-5 with TRBJ2-7; TRBD2 agrees at 13 bases. J gave up 4 bases and V 5 bases, and 9 bases lay outside the gene matches. The germline gives CDR1 SGHKS, CDR2 YYEKEE (reference sequence). The CDR3 consists of 16 residues. The CDR3 nucleotides are TGTGCCAGCAGTCCGCTCGGGACTAGCGGGGTTTACGAGCAGTACTTC. This gives the protein CASSPLGTSGVYEQYF. The full variable domain, its missing parts supplied by reference TRBV5-5 and TRBJ2-7, is DAGVTQSPTHLIKTRGQQVTLRCSPISGHKSVSWYQQVLGQGPQFIFQYYEKEERGRGNFPDRFSARQFPNYSSELNVNALLLGDSALYLCASSPLGTSGVYEQYFGPGTRLTVT.

The rearrangement uses TRBV6-2 or TRBV6-3 and TRBJ1-5; D not certain. V lost 7 bases to trimming and J lost 0 bases, with 10 bases between them. The CDR3 runs 14 residues. CDR1 is MNHEY, CDR2 SVGEGT, per germline. In DNA, the CDR3 is TGTGCCAGCAACCCAGCTTATAGCAATCAGCCCCAGCATTTT. It is translated as CASNPAYSNQPQHF.

The chain carries TRBV10-3 and TRBJ1-2; no clear D. V lost 6 bases to trimming and J lost 0 bases, with 14 bases between them. Germline assignment: CDR1 ENHRY and CDR2 SYGVKD. The CDR3 loop spans 15 amino acids. The DNA of the CDR3 is TGTGCCATCAGCGCGGAGGTCCTAGCTAACTATGGCTACACCTTC. Translation: CAISAEVLANYGYTF.

This clone was counted between two and nine times. The rearrangement joins TRBV4-1 to TRBJ1-6; no firm D call. CDR3 size: 17 residues. CDR1 and CDR2 from the germline V gene are MGHRA and YSYEKL. Trimming stripped 0 bases from V and 0 bases from J, with 9 bases between. CDR3 bases: TGCGCCAGCAGCCAAGATCATTCAGTCTCCTATAATTCACCCCTCCACTTT. Protein product: CASSQDHSVSYNSPLHF.

The V gene is TRBV5-6, the J gene TRBJ1-2; the D gene is possibly TRBD1 (5 bases). V lost 0 bases and J 4 bases, leaving 10 bases between the germline ends. The CDR3 totals 14 residues. Germline lookup yields CDR1 SGHDT and CDR2 YYEEEE. The CDR3 nucleotides are TGTGCCAGCAGCTTGGCGGGGGTGGGCTATGGCTACACCTTC. It codes for CASSLAGVGYGYTF. Full variable domain (rest looked up from reference TRBV5-6 and TRBJ1-2): DAGVTQSPTHLIKTRGQQVTLRCSPKSGHDTVSWYQQALGQGPQFIFQYYEEEERQRGNFPDRFSGHQFPNYSSELNVNALLLGDSALYLCASSLAGVGYGYTFGSGTRLTVV.

V gene TRBV19 combines with J gene TRBJ2-1; D gene uncertain. CDR1 LNHDA and CDR2 SQIVND come from the germline V gene (reference sequence). V lost 5 bases and J 6 bases, leaving 11 bases between the germline ends. The CDR3 covers 13 residues. CDR3 DNA sequence: TGTGCCAGTAGTGTTCTAGTGGGCAATGAGCAGTTCTTC. As protein: CASSVLVGNEQFF.